The 27 T cell receptor beta chains reported below all come from one sample, sequenced in a study of T cell repertoires in cytomegalovirus infection. From the reads, TCRdb called clonotypes with MiXCR, one entry per CDR3 protein. The table lists around 100,000 distinct CDR3 sequences, 30% of them singletons, with more than 35% in the top ten. No antigen is known for these receptors. The sample was CD8+ T cells from cultured PBMCs, taken from culture after CMV antigen stimulation. Receptors originate from a human donor in good health (CMV status not recorded). Some clones in this sample may be carry-over from other donors' samples.

V and J are TRBV20-1 and TRBJ2-5, with D maybe TRBD2 (6 bases). V was trimmed by 2 bases and J by 5 bases, leaving 12 bases between them. This CDR3 is built from 13 residues. Germline V lookup: CDR1 DFQATT, CDR2 SNEGSKA (reference sequence). This chain's CDR3 is CSARTAGPETQYF. The CDR3 nucleotides are TGCAGTGCTAGAACGGCGGGGCCGGAGACCCAGTACTTC.

Ten or more counts support this clonotype. V is TRBV4-2 and J is TRBJ2-7; TRBD1 agrees at 8 bases. The V gene's germline CDR1 is LGHNA and CDR2 YNFKEQ. The CDR3 has 16 amino acids. With V trimmed by 0 bases and J by 3 bases, 7 bases remained unmatched. The CDR3 nucleotides are TGTGCCAGCAGCCAAGATCAGGGACAGGTATTCTACGAGCAGTACTTC. Translated, it gives CASSQDQGQVFYEQYF.

Concerning this clonotype itself: A much larger clonotype is one base distant, so this may be a read error. V and J are TRBV6-1 and TRBJ1-3; D is undetermined. CDR1 MNHNS and CDR2 SASEGT come from the germline V gene. The CDR3 is 15 residues long. The CDR3 region is CVSSASKGSGNTIYF. Here the CDR3 DNA reads TGTGTCAGCTCGGCCTCCAAAGGCTCTGGAAACACCATATATTTT.

This clonotype was seen at least ten times. The J gene is TRBJ1-2, the V gene TRBV7-2, with D unresolved. V lost 5 bases to trimming and J lost 8 bases, with 18 bases between them. The CDR3 runs 14 residues. From germline, CDR1 is SGHTA and CDR2 FQGNSA. The CDR3, as DNA: TGTGCCAGCAGCCCCGGATTACGGTCCGGGGGCTACACCTTC. Its translation: CASSPGLRSGGYTF.

This clonotype was counted at least ten times. The chain has TRBV7-2 and TRBJ1-2; tentative D call: TRBD1 (6 bases). The V and J ends lost 5 bases and 7 bases respectively, with 26 bases between them. The germline V gene has CDR1 SGHTA and CDR2 FQGNSA. This CDR3 contains 17 residues. The CDR3 nucleotides are TGTGCCAGCAGCCGATTATCAGGGGAGTCCCCGTGGGGTGGCTACACCTTC. Translation gives CASSRLSGESPWGGYTF.

This clonotype occurred once. The gene calls are TRBV11-2 and TRBJ2-7; 8 bases agree with TRBD2. CDR3 length equals 15 residues. V was pared by 1 base and J by 6 bases, with 8 bases of the junction left unmatched. In germline, CDR1 is SGHAT, CDR2 FQNNGV. The CDR3 sequence: CASSLGSAGGTEQYF. CDR3 coding DNA: TGTGCCAGCAGCTTAGGTTCTGCGGGGGGAACCGAGCAGTACTTC.

This clonotype appeared a single time. The chain has TRBV20-1 and TRBJ2-3; no clear D gene. Germline V CDR1 and CDR2: DFQATT, SNEGSKA (reference sequence). V lost 4 bases to trimming and J lost 2 bases, with 10 bases between them. The CDR3 spans 13 residues. The CDR3 here is CSATRTDTDTQYF. Here the CDR3 DNA reads TGCAGTGCTACACGAACAGACACAGATACGCAGTATTTT.

The rearrangement uses TRBV5-8 and TRBJ2-3; D remains ambiguous. Germline CDR1 reads SGHTS; CDR2 reads YDEGEE. This CDR3 region has 16 residues. Trimming left V 3 bases short and J 4 bases short, with 18 bases between. The DNA for the CDR3 is TGTGCCAGCAGCTCTAGACCCACTCTGCTGGCAGATACGCAGTATTTT. Its protein product is CASSSRPTLLADTQYF.

CDR3: CASSLAPNEKLFF. DNA of the CDR3: TGTGCCAGCAGTTTAGCCCCAAATGAAAAACTGTTTTTT. The V call is TRBV12-3 or TRBV12-4, the J call TRBJ1-4; D is unclear. Trimming shortened V by 0 bases and J by 5 bases, and 4 bases separated the two germline ends. The CDR3 spans 13 residues.

The CDR3 DNA follows: TGTGCCAGCAGCCAAGAGGGCTTTAGCACTGAAGCTTTCTTT. It encodes CASSQEGFSTEAFF. This chain joins TRBV3-1 and TRBJ1-1, with D unresolved. CDR1 and CDR2 from the germline V gene are LGHDT and YNNKEL (reference sequence). The CDR3 consists of 14 residues. V was cut by 0 bases and J by 4 bases, with 9 bases left in between.

This clonotype appeared a few times. This chain links TRBV12-3 or TRBV12-4 with TRBJ2-1; TRBD2 aligns across 7 bases. The CDR3 is 14 amino acids. Unmatched junction bases numbered 5, after V lost 6 bases and J lost 3 bases. The CDR3 nucleotides read TGTGCCAGCAGATTGGGGACTAACTACAATGAGCAGTTCTTC. It translates to CASRLGTNYNEQFF.

This clonotype was detected a few times. The CDR3 region has the DNA TGTGCCAGCAGCTTAGTGTGGCCAGGGGGAGGCTACGAGCAGTACTTC. Its translation: CASSLVWPGGGYEQYF. The chain employs TRBV7-2 and TRBJ2-7, with D possibly being TRBD1 (7 bases). Germline V gives CDR1 SGHTA, CDR2 FQGNSA. The CDR3 runs 16 residues. V was cut by 1 base and J by 3 bases, with 16 bases left in between.

This clonotype was picked up a small number of times. The V gene is TRBV4-1, the J gene TRBJ2-1, with 7 bases fitting TRBD1. Germline loops: CDR1 MGHRA, CDR2 YSYEKL. The CDR3 runs 13 residues. The ends lost 4 bases at V and 5 bases at J; junction bases unmatched: 2. The CDR3 sequence: CASSRDRNNEQFF. The CDR3 coding sequence is TGCGCCAGCAGCCGGGACAGAAACAATGAGCAGTTCTTC.

V gene TRBV28 combines with J gene TRBJ2-3; D unclear. The CDR3 consists of 14 residues. Trimming stripped 4 bases from V and 2 bases from J, with 10 bases between. CDR1 MDHEN and CDR2 SYDVKM come from the germline V gene. CDR3 bases: TGTGCCAGCAGTTATAGTACAGACACAGATACGCAGTATTTT. It is translated as CASSYSTDTDTQYF. The full variable domain, rest sourced from reference TRBV28 and TRBJ2-3, is DVKVTQSSRYLVKRTGEKVFLECVQDMDHENMFWYRQDPGLGLRLIYFSYDVKMKEKGDIPEGYSVSREKKERFSLILESASTNQTSMYLCASSYSTDTDTQYFGPGTRLTVL.

This clonotype occurred a few times. The chain carries TRBV12-3 or TRBV12-4 and TRBJ2-7; a possible D gene is TRBD2 (5 bases). The CDR3 runs 13 residues. The ends were cut back, 5 bases at V and 4 bases at J, with 12 bases in the middle. The CDR3 nucleotides read TGTGCCAGCAGTCTTTACCCGGGGTACGAGCAGTACTTC. Amino acid sequence: CASSLYPGYEQYF.

This clonotype is a singleton in its sample. This sequence joins TRBV5-4 and TRBJ2-3; 7 bases are shared with TRBD1. This CDR3 region has 16 residues. After removal of 4 bases from V and 6 bases from J, the junction contained 14 bases not matched to a gene. Germline assignment: CDR1 SGHNT and CDR2 YYREEE (reference sequence). CDR3 protein: CASSPGQDRLYDTQYF. Here the CDR3 DNA reads TGTGCCAGCAGCCCCGGACAGGATCGGTTGTATGATACGCAGTATTTT. Full variable domain (remainder filled in from reference TRBV5-4 and TRBJ2-3): ETGVTQSPTHLIKTRGQQVTLRCSSQSGHNTVSWYQQALGQGPQFIFQYYREEENGRGNFPPRFSGLQFPNYSSELNVNALELDDSALYLCASSPGQDRLYDTQYFGPGTRLTVL.

The J gene is TRBJ2-1, the V gene TRBV7-9, with 9 bases lining up with TRBD2. V lost 5 bases, J lost 4 bases, and 6 bases stayed unmatched. Per the germline V gene, CDR1 is SEHNR and CDR2 is FQNEAQ (reference sequence). This CDR3 has 15 amino acids. CDR3 amino acids: CASSPRAGGYNEQFF. In DNA form, the CDR3 reads TGTGCCAGCAGCCCAAGAGCGGGGGGTTACAATGAGCAGTTCTTC. Combining the CDR3 with reference TRBV7-9 and TRBJ2-1 gives the whole variable domain DTGVSQNPRHKITKRGQNVTFRCDPISEHNRLYWYRQTLGQGPEFLTYFQNEAQLEKSRLLSDRFSAERPKGSFSTLEIQRTEQGDSAMYLCASSPRAGGYNEQFFGPGTRLTVL.

This chain uses TRBV5-4 with TRBJ1-1, with unresolved D. This CDR3 comprises 15 residues. CDR1 is SGHNT, CDR2 YYREEE, per germline (reference sequence). The V gene lost 0 bases and the J gene lost 4 bases, with 13 bases spanning the gap. The CDR3 sequence: CASSLGSRAVTEAFF. Here the CDR3 DNA reads TGTGCCAGCAGCTTGGGGTCCCGGGCAGTCACTGAAGCTTTCTTT.

This clonotype showed up just a few times. CDR3 in amino acids: CASSPDPRLTNEKLFF. In DNA, the CDR3 is TGTGCCAGCAGCCCGGACCCGAGACTGACAAATGAAAAACTGTTTTTT. The chain joins TRBV5-4 to TRBJ1-4; D is unresolved. V lost 4 bases, J lost 5 bases, and 18 bases lay in between. The CDR3 has 16 residues. The germline V gene encodes CDR1 SGHNT and CDR2 YYREEE (reference sequence).

This clonotype was counted between two and nine times. J is TRBJ2-3 and V is TRBV2, with 9 bases aligning to TRBD2. V shed 5 bases, J shed 1 base, and the junction held 4 bases outside the gene matches. Germline CDR1 reads SNHLY; CDR2 reads FYNNEI. The CDR3 length is 15 residues. The CDR3 here is CASSWRGGGTDTQYF. In DNA form, the CDR3 reads TGTGCCAGCAGTTGGCGGGGGGGCGGCACAGATACGCAGTATTTT.

V usage is TRBV7-9 and J usage is TRBJ2-7; 9 nucleotides line up with TRBD2. The CDR3 loop spans 18 amino acids. V shed 1 base, J shed 0 bases, and the junction held 10 bases outside the gene matches. From germline, CDR1 is SEHNR and CDR2 FQNEAQ (reference sequence). CDR3 DNA: TGTGCCAGCAGCTTAGGAATTAGCGGGGGACACCTCTCCTACGAGCAGTACTTC. Residues: CASSLGISGGHLSYEQYF.

This clonotype showed up just a few times. V gene TRBV5-6 combines with J gene TRBJ2-5; D gene ambiguous. With 0 bases removed from V and 5 bases from J, the gap between germline ends came to 14 bases. The CDR3 is made up of 15 amino acids. From germline, CDR1 is SGHDT and CDR2 YYEEEE. The CDR3: CASSLVDAGTETQYF. For the CDR3, the DNA is TGTGCCAGCAGCTTGGTTGACGCAGGTACCGAGACCCAGTACTTC.

The chain links TRBV20-1 to TRBJ1-6, with D uncertain. The germline V gene has CDR1 DFQATT and CDR2 SNEGSKA (reference sequence). There are 16 residues in the CDR3. V lost 0 bases to trimming and J lost 9 bases, with 18 bases between them. CDR3 region: CSARDLMGNSASPLHF. The DNA of the CDR3 is TGCAGTGCTAGAGATCTAATGGGTAACTCTGCTTCACCCCTCCACTTT.

The chain has TRBV12-3 or TRBV12-4 and TRBJ1-1; D remains unclear. This CDR3 spans 15 amino acids. V shed 5 bases and J shed 4 bases, with 17 bases lying between them. Written as DNA, the CDR3 is TGTGCCAGCAGTGTATGGTCGTTCGGAAGCACTGAAGCTTTCTTT. This encodes CASSVWSFGSTEAFF.

This clonotype has more than one count but fewer than ten. The genes are TRBV7-9 and TRBJ2-3; possible D gene TRBD1, 6 bases. V was trimmed by 7 bases and J by 4 bases, leaving 12 bases between them. The CDR3 length is 13 residues. From germline, CDR1 is SEHNR and CDR2 FQNEAQ (reference sequence). CDR3 coding DNA: TGTGCCAGCACCGCATGGGGGCCAGATACGCAGTATTTT. Translation gives CASTAWGPDTQYF.

This clonotype came up many times. The chain uses TRBV29-1 and TRBJ2-1; TRBD2 aligns across 7 bases. The CDR3 spans 18 residues. Germline V gene lookup returns CDR1 SQVTM and CDR2 ANQGSEA. V dropped 0 bases and J dropped 3; count of bases not matched to a gene: 14. Here the CDR3 DNA reads TGCAGCGTTGAAGACGGGGGGAACCGGGGATTATACTACAATGAGCAGTTCTTC. It codes for CSVEDGGNRGLYYNEQFF.

This chain joins TRBV7-9 and TRBJ2-7; D call uncertain. This CDR3 is built from 11 residues. V lost 5 bases and J 6 bases, leaving 8 bases between the germline ends. Per germline, CDR1 SEHNR and CDR2 FQNEAQ (reference sequence). Written as DNA, the CDR3 is TGTGCCAGCAGCGAAGGGCTCGAGCAGTACTTC. This gives the protein CASSEGLEQYF.